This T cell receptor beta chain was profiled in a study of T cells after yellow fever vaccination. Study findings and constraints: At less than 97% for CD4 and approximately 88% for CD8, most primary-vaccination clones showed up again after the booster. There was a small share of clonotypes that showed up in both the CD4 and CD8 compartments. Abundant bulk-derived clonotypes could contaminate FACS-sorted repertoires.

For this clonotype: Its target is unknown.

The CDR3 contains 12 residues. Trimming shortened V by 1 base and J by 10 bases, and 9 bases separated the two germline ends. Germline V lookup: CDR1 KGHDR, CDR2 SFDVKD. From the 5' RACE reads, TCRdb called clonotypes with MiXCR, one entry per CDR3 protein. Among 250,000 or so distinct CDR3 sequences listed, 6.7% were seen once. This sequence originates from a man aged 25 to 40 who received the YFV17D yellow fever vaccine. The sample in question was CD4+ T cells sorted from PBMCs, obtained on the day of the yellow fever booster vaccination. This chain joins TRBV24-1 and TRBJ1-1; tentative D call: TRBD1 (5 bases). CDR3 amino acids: CATSDFGGRAFF. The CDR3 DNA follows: TGTGCCACCAGTGATTTCGGGGGGAGAGCTTTCTTT.